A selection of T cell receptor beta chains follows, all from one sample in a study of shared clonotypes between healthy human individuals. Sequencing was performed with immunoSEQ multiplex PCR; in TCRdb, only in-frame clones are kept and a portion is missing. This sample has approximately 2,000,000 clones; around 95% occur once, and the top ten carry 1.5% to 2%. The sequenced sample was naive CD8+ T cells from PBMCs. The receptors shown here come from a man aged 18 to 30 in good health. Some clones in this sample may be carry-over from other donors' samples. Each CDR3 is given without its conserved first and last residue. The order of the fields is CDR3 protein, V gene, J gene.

ASSPSGSLDTQY,TRBV4-1,TRBJ2-3
ASSQVWPGGLKLF,TRBV4-1,TRBJ1-4
AISDSLGVHGYT,TRBV10-3,TRBJ1-2
ASSLALAGEQY,TRBV7-9,TRBJ2-7
ASSPTLAGTGELF,TRBV13,TRBJ2-2
ASSLARLAGAQF,TRBV7-8,TRBJ2-1
ASIAAPGWNTEAF,TRBV19,TRBJ1-1
ASSHMNTEAF,TRBV18,TRBJ1-1
ASSVVEREQF,TRBV9,TRBJ2-1
AWSVTGGSQQY,TRBV30,TRBJ2-7
SATTGGPGNEQF,TRBV29-1,TRBJ2-1
ASRSDRGNTEAF,TRBV28,TRBJ1-1
AWGQGAGNIQY,TRBV30,TRBJ2-4
ATSPGYVYGYT,TRBV15,TRBJ1-2
ASDEDRSYEQY,TRBV6-1,TRBJ2-7
SVAGFYGYT,TRBV29-1,TRBJ1-2
ASSDDPSGAAAYEQY,TRBV2,TRBJ2-7
ASSLRDWPPYNEQF,TRBV7-8,TRBJ2-1